The next 12 T cell receptor beta chains were all read from a single sample in a study of cytomegalovirus exposure and HLA in healthy donors. Amplification used 60 Vbeta primers and 13 Jbeta primers. Sequenced by immunoSEQ multiplex PCR; TCRdb stores in-frame clones only, minus some. The table has over 75,000 clones, more than 75% seen once; the top ten hold roughly 8.3%. Sequenced material: PBMCs. The receptor source for this set is a man aged 30 to 45 in good health and CMV-seropositive.

The chain recombines TRBV27 with TRBJ2-1; 9 bases fit TRBD2. The V segment lost 3 bases and the J segment 4 bases; nucleotides outside the gene matches: 4. Looked up from germline, CDR1 is MNHEY and CDR2 is SMNVEV (reference sequence). This CDR3 is 15 amino acids long. The CDR3: CASSFSREGYNEQFF. The CDR3 region has the DNA TGTGCCAGCAGTTTCTCGCGGGAGGGTTACAATGAGCAGTTCTTC.

The V call is TRBV6-1, the J call TRBJ1-3; 9 bases agree with TRBD1. CDR3 size: 18 residues. V dropped 6 bases and J dropped 2; count of bases not matched to a gene: 14. Germline assignment: CDR1 MNHNS and CDR2 SASEGT. CDR3 region: CASRETGGPHSTGNTIYF. The CDR3 DNA reads TGTGCCAGCAGAGAAACAGGGGGCCCACATTCCACTGGAAACACCATATATTTT.

The J gene is TRBJ2-7, the V gene TRBV5-4; D is undetermined. Per the germline V gene, CDR1 is SGHNT and CDR2 is YYREEE (reference sequence). The CDR3 has 13 residues. Between the trimmed V and J ends, which lost 1 base and 5 bases, there was a span of 10 bases. In nucleotides, the CDR3 is TGTGCCAGCAGCTTGTCCCCCACGGACGAGCAGTACTTC. Translated, it gives CASSLSPTDEQYF.

The chain is built from TRBV19 and TRBJ2-7; 10 bases are shared with TRBD2. Germline values: CDR1 LNHDA, CDR2 SQIVND (reference sequence). J gave up 2 bases and V 3 bases, and 10 bases lay outside the gene matches. The CDR3 runs 17 residues. The chain's CDR3 is CASSMRLAGDNAYEQYF. In nucleotides, the CDR3 is TGTGCCAGTAGTATGAGGCTAGCGGGAGATAACGCCTACGAGCAGTACTTC.

Concerning this clone: The junction and the germline gene differ at one end; a read error may be behind it. V gene TRBV5-6 combines with J gene TRBJ1-1; 9 bases line up with TRBD1. Looked up from germline, CDR1 is SGHDT and CDR2 is YYEEEE. The CDR3 extends over 15 amino acids. This CDR3 reads CVSSRTGVRNTEAFF. CDR3 DNA sequence: TGTGTCAGCAGCAGGACAGGGGTTCGGAACACTGAAGCTTTCTTT. Looking up the rest from reference TRBV5-6 and TRBJ1-1 gives the full variable domain: DAGVTQSPTHLIKTRGQQVTLRCSPKSGHDTVSWYQQALGQGPQFIFQYYEEEERQRGNFPDRFSGHQFPNYSSELNVNALLLGDSALYLCVSSRTGVRNTEAFFGQGTRLTVV.

V is TRBV2 and J is TRBJ1-4, with a weak D call TRBD1 (6 bases). Germline CDR1 and CDR2: SNHLY and FYNNEI. V was clipped by 6 bases and J by 7 bases, with 12 bases between them. The CDR3 runs 13 residues. The CDR3 region has the DNA TGTGCCAGCAGAGCAGGGGATTTTGAAAAACTGTTTTTT. Its translation: CASRAGDFEKLFF.

The rearrangement uses TRBV28 and TRBJ1-5, with 10 bases fitting TRBD1. The V segment lost 2 bases and the J segment 6 bases; nucleotides outside the gene matches: 7. Germline V CDR1 and CDR2: MDHEN, SYDVKM. CDR3 length: 16 residues. The CDR3 loop is CASSLDRGPGGQPQHF. The CDR3 DNA reads as TGTGCCAGCAGTTTAGACAGGGGGCCGGGAGGTCAGCCCCAGCATTTT. The full variable domain, rest sourced from reference TRBV28 and TRBJ1-5, is DVKVTQSSRYLVKRTGEKVFLECVQDMDHENMFWYRQDPGLGLRLIYFSYDVKMKEKGDIPEGYSVSREKKERFSLILESASTNQTSMYLCASSLDRGPGGQPQHFGDGTRLSIL.

The rearrangement links TRBV28 to TRBJ2-3; the D gene is possibly TRBD2 (5 bases). V dropped 6 bases and J dropped 5 bases, with 12 bases sitting between them. Germline-derived CDR1 and CDR2 are MDHEN and SYDVKM. The CDR3 is made up of 13 amino acids. CDR3 sequence reads: CASSSQAGDTQYF. The CDR3 DNA reads as TGTGCCAGCAGCTCCCAGGCGGGAGATACGCAGTATTTT.

The V and J genes are TRBV19 and TRBJ1-5, with 9 bases matching TRBD1. This CDR3 comprises 16 residues. Unmatched junction bases numbered 6, after V lost 4 bases and J lost 2 bases. The germline CDR1 and CDR2 sequences are LNHDA and SQIVND (reference sequence). The CDR3 sequence is CASSTRRDRGNQPQHF. DNA for the CDR3: TGTGCCAGTAGTACTCGTCGGGACAGGGGCAATCAGCCCCAGCATTTT. Based on the CDR3 plus reference TRBV19 and TRBJ1-5, the full variable domain is DGGITQSPKYLFRKEGQNVTLSCEQNLNHDAMYWYRQDPGQGLRLIYYSQIVNDFQKGDIAEGYSVSREKKESFPLTVTSAQKNPTAFYLCASSTRRDRGNQPQHFGDGTRLSIL.

This chain joins TRBV28 and TRBJ1-2; 12 positions match TRBD1. V gave up 6 bases and J gave up 6 bases; unmatched junction bases: 11. The germline V gene encodes CDR1 MDHEN and CDR2 SYDVKM. The CDR3 runs to 16 residues. This chain's CDR3 is CASSFLGTGGLDGYTF. The DNA for the CDR3 is TGTGCCAGCAGCTTTCTCGGGACAGGGGGCCTCGATGGCTACACCTTC.

This clone was seen a single time. This rearrangement joins TRBV7-2 to TRBJ2-1; 8 nucleotides line up with TRBD2. Germline loops: CDR1 SGHTA, CDR2 FQGNSA. This CDR3 has 15 amino acids. The trim removed 4 bases at V and 1 base at J, leaving 3 bases unmatched. In nucleotides, the CDR3 is TGTGCCAGCAGCTCTGAGCGGGGGTCCTACAATGAGCAGTTCTTC. This codes for CASSSERGSYNEQFF.

The CDR3 nucleotides read TGTGCCAGCAGCCGCAGGGAGAACACCGGGGAGCTGTTTTTT. As protein: CASSRRENTGELFF. This sequence joins TRBV7-2 and TRBJ2-2; TRBD1 might be the D (5 bases). Trimming left V 5 bases short and J 1 base short, with 8 bases between. In germline, CDR1 is SGHTA, CDR2 FQGNSA. The CDR3 runs 14 residues. The full variable domain, with the rest looked up from reference TRBV7-2 and TRBJ2-2, is GAGVSQSPSNKVTEKGKDVELRCDPISGHTALYWYRQSLGQGLEFLIYFQGNSAPDKSGLPSDRFSAERTGGSVSTLTIQRTQQEDSAVYLCASSRRENTGELFFGEGSRLTVL.